A single T cell receptor (beta chain) is shown here with its context. This sample is drawn from a study of PD-1 and CTLA-4 blockade in melanoma. TCRdb's table, derived via immunoSEQ multiplex PCR, lists solely in-frame clones and lacks some. The table includes some 7,100 clones, around 80% detected once. CDR3 size: 13 residues. Germline loops: CDR1 PRHDT, CDR2 FYEKMQ (reference sequence). Trimming removed 5 bases from V and 2 bases from J, with 9 bases in between. The J gene is TRBJ1-1, the V gene TRBV13; weak D call: TRBD1 (5 bases). The sequence derives from a human donor with melanoma. The material sequenced was CD8+ T cells from peripheral blood, taken before anti-PD-1 treatment. CDR3 sequence: CASSQTANTEAFF. In DNA form, the CDR3 reads TGTGCCAGCAGCCAGACAGCTAACACTGAAGCTTTCTTT.